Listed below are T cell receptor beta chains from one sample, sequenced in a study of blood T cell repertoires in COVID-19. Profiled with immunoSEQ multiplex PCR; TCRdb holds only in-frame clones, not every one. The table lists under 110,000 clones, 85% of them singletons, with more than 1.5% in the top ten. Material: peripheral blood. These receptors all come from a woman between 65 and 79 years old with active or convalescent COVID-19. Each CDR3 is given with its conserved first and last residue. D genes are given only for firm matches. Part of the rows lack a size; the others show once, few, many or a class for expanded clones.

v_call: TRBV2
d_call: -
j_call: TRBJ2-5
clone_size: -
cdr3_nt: TGTGCCAGCAGTGGACAATTACAAGAGACCCAGTACTTC
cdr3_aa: CASSGQLQETQYF

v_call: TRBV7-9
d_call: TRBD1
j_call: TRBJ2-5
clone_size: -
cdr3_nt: TGTGCCAGCAGCACCGGGACAGGGGGCCTAGTGGAGACCCAGTACTTC
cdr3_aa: CASSTGTGGLVETQYF

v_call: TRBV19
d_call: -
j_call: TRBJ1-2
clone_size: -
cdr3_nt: TGTGCCAGTACTCTCCGGGACAAAACCTATGGCTACACCTTC
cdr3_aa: CASTLRDKTYGYTF

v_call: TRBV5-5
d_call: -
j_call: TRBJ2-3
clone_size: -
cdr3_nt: TGTGCCAGCAACGTGGAGAGCACAGATACGCAGTATTTT
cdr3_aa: CASNVESTDTQYF

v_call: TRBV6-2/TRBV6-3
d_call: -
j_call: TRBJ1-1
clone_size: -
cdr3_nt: TGTGCCAGCAGTTCTCAGGGGATCGGGGAGACTGAAGCTTTCTTT
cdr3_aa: CASSSQGIGETEAFF

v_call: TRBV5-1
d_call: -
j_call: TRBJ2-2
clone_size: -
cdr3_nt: TGCGCCAGCACCTCTCGTCCCGGGGAGCTGTTTTTT
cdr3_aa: CASTSRPGELFF

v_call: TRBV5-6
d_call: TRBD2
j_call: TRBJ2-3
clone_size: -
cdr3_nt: TGTGCCAGCAGCCCCCGGGAAGCGGGGACCACAGATACGCAGTATTTT
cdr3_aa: CASSPREAGTTDTQYF

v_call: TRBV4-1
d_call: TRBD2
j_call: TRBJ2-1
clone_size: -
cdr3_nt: TGCGCCAGCAGCCAAGCCGCCGGGACTAGCTACAATGAGCAGTTCTTC
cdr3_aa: CASSQAAGTSYNEQFF

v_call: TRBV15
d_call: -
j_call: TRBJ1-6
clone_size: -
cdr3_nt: TGTGCCACCAGCAGAGTATTAGGGGAGGATTCACCCCTCCACTTT
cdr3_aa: CATSRVLGEDSPLHF

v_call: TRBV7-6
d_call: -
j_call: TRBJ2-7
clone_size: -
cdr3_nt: TGTGCCAGCAGCTTTGGGTCATACCCGACAGGACCCTACGAGCAGTACTTC
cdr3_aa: CASSFGSYPTGPYEQYF

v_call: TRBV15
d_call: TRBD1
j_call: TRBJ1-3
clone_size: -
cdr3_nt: TGTGCCACCAGCAGAGAACTTGGGCAGGGGGTCGGAAACACCATATATTTT
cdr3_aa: CATSRELGQGVGNTIYF

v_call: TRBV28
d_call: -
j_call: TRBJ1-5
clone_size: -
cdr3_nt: TGTGCCAGCAGTTTCTGGACAAATGATAATCAGCCCCAGCATTTT
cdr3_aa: CASSFWTNDNQPQHF

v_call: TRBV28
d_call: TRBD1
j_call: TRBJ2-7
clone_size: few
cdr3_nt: TGTGCCAGCAGTTTTACAGGGGGCCTAGCCTACGAGCAGTACTTC
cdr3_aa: CASSFTGGLAYEQYF

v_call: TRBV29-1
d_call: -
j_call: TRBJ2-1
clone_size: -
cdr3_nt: TGCAGCGCCTATGGGGCAGGGGTGAATGAGCAGTTCTTC
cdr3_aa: CSAYGAGVNEQFF

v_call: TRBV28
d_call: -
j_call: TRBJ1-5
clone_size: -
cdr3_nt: TGTGCCAGCAGAATGCTAACGGGGTATAGCAATCAGCCCCAGCATTTT
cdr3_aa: CASRMLTGYSNQPQHF

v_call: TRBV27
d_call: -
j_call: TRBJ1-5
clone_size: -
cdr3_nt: TGTGCCAGCAGTTCCCGCGCGGGGGGCGGCAATCAGCCCCAGCATTTT
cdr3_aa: CASSSRAGGGNQPQHF

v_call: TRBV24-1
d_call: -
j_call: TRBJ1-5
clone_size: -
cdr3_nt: TGTGCCACCAGTGGGGGGGGGTTCAATCAGCCCCAGCATTTT
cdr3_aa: CATSGGGFNQPQHF

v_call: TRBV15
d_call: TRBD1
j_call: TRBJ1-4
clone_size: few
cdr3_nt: TGTGCCACTGGACAGGGGGCAACTAATGAAAAACTGTTTTTT
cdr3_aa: CATGQGATNEKLFF

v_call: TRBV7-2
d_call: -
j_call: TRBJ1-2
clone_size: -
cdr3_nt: TGTGCCAGCAGCTTAGCCGTCCTCGGGATGGGGTATGGCTACACCTTC
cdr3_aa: CASSLAVLGMGYGYTF

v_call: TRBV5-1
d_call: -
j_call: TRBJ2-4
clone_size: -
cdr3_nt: TGCGCCAGCAGCTTGGGCGAGCGACTTCTAGCCAAAAACATTCAGTACTTC
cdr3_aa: CASSLGERLLAKNIQYF

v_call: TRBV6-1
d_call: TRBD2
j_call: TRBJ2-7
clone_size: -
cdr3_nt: TGTGCCAGCAGTGATCCCGGACTAGGGGTAAGGGGTGAGCAGTACTTC
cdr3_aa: CASSDPGLGVRGEQYF

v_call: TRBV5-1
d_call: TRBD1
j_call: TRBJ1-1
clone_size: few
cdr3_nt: TGCGCCAGCAGCCCCGCTTTGACAGGGGGAAACACTGAAGCTTTCTTT
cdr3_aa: CASSPALTGGNTEAFF

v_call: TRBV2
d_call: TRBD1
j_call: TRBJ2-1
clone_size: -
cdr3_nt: TGTGCCAGCAGAATTACCCGGGACAGCTCCTACAATGAGCAGTTCTTC
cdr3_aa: CASRITRDSSYNEQFF

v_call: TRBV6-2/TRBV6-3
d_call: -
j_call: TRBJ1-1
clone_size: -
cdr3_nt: TGTGCCAGCAGTTACCCCCAGGGAAGGACTGAAGCTTTCTTT
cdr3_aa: CASSYPQGRTEAFF

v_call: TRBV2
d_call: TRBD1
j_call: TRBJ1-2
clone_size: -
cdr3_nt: TGTGCCAGCAGCGAACGGGACAGGGGGAGGAACTATGGCTACACCTTC
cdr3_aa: CASSERDRGRNYGYTF

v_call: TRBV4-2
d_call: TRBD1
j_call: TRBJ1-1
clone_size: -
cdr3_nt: TGTGCCAGCAGCCAAGAAGGAGGGACAGCGAACACTGAAGCTTTCTTT
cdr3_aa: CASSQEGGTANTEAFF

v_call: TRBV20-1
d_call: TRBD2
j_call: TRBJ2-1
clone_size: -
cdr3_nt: TGCAGTGCTAGTTTAGCGGGAGTCCACAATGAGCAGTTCTTC
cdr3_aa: CSASLAGVHNEQFF

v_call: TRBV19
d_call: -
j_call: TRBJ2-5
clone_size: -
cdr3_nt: TGTGCCAGTAGTCTAGCTACCCAAGAGACCCAGTACTTC
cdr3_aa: CASSLATQETQYF

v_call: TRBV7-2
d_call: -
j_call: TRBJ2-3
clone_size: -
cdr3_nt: TGTGCCAGCAGCCAAGACCGAACAGTAGGTACGCAGTATTTT
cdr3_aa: CASSQDRTVGTQYF

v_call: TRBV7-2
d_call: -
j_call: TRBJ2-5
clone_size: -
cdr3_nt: TGTGCCAGCAGCATGGGACAAGCAGAGACCCAGTACTTC
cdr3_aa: CASSMGQAETQYF

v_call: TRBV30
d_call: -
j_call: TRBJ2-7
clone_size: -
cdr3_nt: TGTGCCTGGAACAAAGGGGCTAGCGCTACCTACGAGCAGTACTTC
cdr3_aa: CAWNKGASATYEQYF

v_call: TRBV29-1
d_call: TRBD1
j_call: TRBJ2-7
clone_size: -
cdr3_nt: TGCAGCGTTGACGAACCGGGACAGGGGTACGAGCAGTACTTC
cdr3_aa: CSVDEPGQGYEQYF

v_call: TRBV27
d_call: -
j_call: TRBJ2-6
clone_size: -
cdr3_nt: TGTGCCAGCAGTTTCTCCGGAAGGAGCTCTGGGGCCAACGTCCTGACTTTC
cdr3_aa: CASSFSGRSSGANVLTF

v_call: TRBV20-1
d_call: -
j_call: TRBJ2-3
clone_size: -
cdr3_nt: TGCAGTGCTAGTGTTAATAGGGGAGATACGCAGTATTTT
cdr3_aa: CSASVNRGDTQYF

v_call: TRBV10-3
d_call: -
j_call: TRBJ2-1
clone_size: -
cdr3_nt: TGTGCCATCAGTGAATCTAGTTATGAGCAGTTCTTC
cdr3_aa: CAISESSYEQFF

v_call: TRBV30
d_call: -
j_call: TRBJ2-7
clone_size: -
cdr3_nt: TGTGCCTGGAGTGTAATCCACTTTAGCTCCTACGAGCAGTACTTC
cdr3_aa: CAWSVIHFSSYEQYF

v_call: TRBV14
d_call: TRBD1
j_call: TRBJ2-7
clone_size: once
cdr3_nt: TGTGCCAGCAGCCAAAGGGACAGGAACTCCTACGAGCAGTACTTC
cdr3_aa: CASSQRDRNSYEQYF

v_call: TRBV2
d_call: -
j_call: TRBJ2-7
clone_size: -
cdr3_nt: TGTGCCAGCAGTGAGGGGGGCTACGAGCAGTACTTC
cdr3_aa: CASSEGGYEQYF

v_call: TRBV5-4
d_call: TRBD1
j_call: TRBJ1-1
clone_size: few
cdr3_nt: TGTGCCAGCAGCCCCACAGGGGGCGCAGGGAGTGAAGCTTTCTTT
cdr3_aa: CASSPTGGAGSEAFF

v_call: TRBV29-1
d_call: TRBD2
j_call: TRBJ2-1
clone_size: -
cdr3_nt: TGCAGCGTGCCCCAGCGGGGGGACAATGAGCAGTTCTTC
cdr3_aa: CSVPQRGDNEQFF

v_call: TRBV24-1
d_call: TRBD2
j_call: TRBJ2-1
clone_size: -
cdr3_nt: TGTGCCACCAGTGAGTCCGGGACTATTAGCAATGAGCAGTTCTTC
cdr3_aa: CATSESGTISNEQFF